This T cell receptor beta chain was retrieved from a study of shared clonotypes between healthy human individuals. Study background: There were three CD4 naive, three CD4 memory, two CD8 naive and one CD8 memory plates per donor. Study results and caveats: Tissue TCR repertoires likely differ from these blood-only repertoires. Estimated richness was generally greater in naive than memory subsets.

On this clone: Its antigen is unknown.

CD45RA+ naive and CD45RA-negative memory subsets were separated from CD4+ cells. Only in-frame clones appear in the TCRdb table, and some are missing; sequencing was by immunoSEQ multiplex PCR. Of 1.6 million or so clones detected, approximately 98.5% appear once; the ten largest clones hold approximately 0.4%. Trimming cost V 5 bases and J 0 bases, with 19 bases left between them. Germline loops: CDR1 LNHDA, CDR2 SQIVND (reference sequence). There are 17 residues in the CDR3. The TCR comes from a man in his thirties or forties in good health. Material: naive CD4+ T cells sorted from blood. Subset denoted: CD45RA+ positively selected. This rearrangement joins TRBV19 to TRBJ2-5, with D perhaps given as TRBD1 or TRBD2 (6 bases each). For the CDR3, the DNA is TGTGCCAGTAGTCCGGGACTCAGGGGTGCCAACCAAGAGACCCAGTACTTC. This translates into CASSPGLRGANQETQYF.